The entry that follows covers one T cell receptor (beta chain) sequence. Unique molecular identifiers featured in how the TCRbeta library was prepared. MiXCR was run by TCRdb on the PCR reads, yielding one entry per CDR3 protein. The sample yields nearly 550,000 distinct CDR3 sequences, around 16% seen once. Trimming took off 1 base at V and 3 bases at J, with 14 bases between the two ends. This CDR3 has 15 amino acids. Per the germline V gene, CDR1 is SGHKS and CDR2 is YYEKEE (reference sequence). This record comes from a study of T-cell reconstitution after alpha-beta-depleted transplantation in children.

The material sequenced was PBMCs from the stem cell graft donor, taken from the stem cell graft. The TCR comes from a human donor who donated a stem cell graft to a child with acute lymphoblastic leukemia. The V call is TRBV5-5, the J call TRBJ2-7; TRBD1 is a possible D gene (6 bases). CDR3: CASSLSGALLYEQYF. DNA for the CDR3: TGTGCCAGCAGCTTGTCAGGGGCCCTCCTCTACGAGCAGTACTTC. Full variable domain (remainder filled in from reference TRBV5-5 and TRBJ2-7): DAGVTQSPTHLIKTRGQQVTLRCSPISGHKSVSWYQQVLGQGPQFIFQYYEKEERGRGNFPDRFSARQFPNYSSELNVNALLLGDSALYLCASSLSGALLYEQYFGPGTRLTVT.